These 14 T cell receptor beta chains originate from one sample sequenced in a study of radiation and T cells in renal cell carcinoma (dated by TCRdb to 2018 to 2020). The sample's time point label is to be understood as: baseline pretreatment blood. The sample's treatment or condition label, in plain terms: 15 Gy SBRT to primary tumor, nephrectomy 4 weeks later. The protocol used for the library was the immunoSEQ multiplex PCR assay. Held by TCRdb, this immuneACCESS table contains in-frame sequences only and omits some clones. Under half of the omission traces to an unresolved V gene where checked; the cause of the rest is unknown. The sample table holds around 140,000 clones, of which around four fifths were seen once. Around 21% of the sample is taken by the ten largest. Here the sequenced sample was blood, taken from a patient whose treatment included radiotherapy and nephrectomy. The source is a woman in her 50s with renal cell carcinoma.

This chain links TRBV14 with TRBJ2-5; D is ambiguous. This CDR3 contains 16 residues. Trimming left V 0 bases short and J 4 bases short, with 15 bases between. In germline, CDR1 is SGHDN, CDR2 FVKESK. DNA of the CDR3: TGTGCCAGCAGCCAAGATAGAGTCCTAGTTGGAGAGACCCAGTACTTC. Its protein product is CASSQDRVLVGETQYF.

The chain carries TRBV2 and TRBJ1-5; no definite D call. V gave up 4 bases and J gave up 4 bases, with 11 bases separating them. CDR1 is SNHLY, CDR2 FYNNEI, per germline. The CDR3 spans 14 residues. This CDR3 is CASSGTWVNQPQHF. The CDR3 DNA reads as TGTGCCAGCAGTGGGACCTGGGTAAATCAGCCCCAGCATTTT.

The chain's CDR3 is CAISAATGTDQPQHF. In nucleotides, the CDR3 is TGTGCCATCAGCGCCGCGACAGGGACCGATCAGCCCCAGCATTTT. The V call is TRBV10-3, the J call TRBJ1-5, with TRBD1 matching over 7 bases. Germline CDR1 is ENHRY and CDR2 is SYGVKD. The CDR3 sequence is 15 residues long. V lost 6 bases to trimming and J lost 5 bases; unmatched junction nucleotides: 10.

The chain combines TRBV28 with TRBJ2-5, with D perhaps TRBD1 (6 bases). This CDR3 contains 15 residues. V was cut by 5 bases and J by 8 bases, with 21 bases left in between. From germline, CDR1 is MDHEN and CDR2 SYDVKM. The CDR3 here is CASSPPGQRRDTQYF. CDR3 DNA: TGTGCCAGCAGTCCCCCCGGACAGAGAAGAGATACCCAGTACTTC. The complete variable domain, with remaining parts taken from reference TRBV28 and TRBJ2-5, reads DVKVTQSSRYLVKRTGEKVFLECVQDMDHENMFWYRQDPGLGLRLIYFSYDVKMKEKGDIPEGYSVSREKKERFSLILESASTNQTSMYLCASSPPGQRRDTQYFGPGTRLLVL.

This chain joins TRBV5-1 and TRBJ2-2, with D unresolved. CDR3 length: 13 amino acids. Germline CDR1 is SGHRS and CDR2 is YFSETQ. V lost 3 bases to trimming and J lost 5 bases, with 8 bases between them. The CDR3 is CASSWGTTGELFF. CDR3 nucleotides: TGCGCCAGCAGCTGGGGTACGACCGGGGAGCTGTTTTTT.

This clone has a handful of counts. J is TRBJ2-5 and V is TRBV18; 7 nucleotides match TRBD1. The CDR3 covers 14 residues. The V segment lost 0 bases and the J segment 2 bases; nucleotides outside the gene matches: 0. Looked up from germline, CDR1 is KGHSH and CDR2 is LQKENI. The CDR3 reads CASSPPTGQETQYF. The CDR3 DNA sequence: TGTGCCAGCTCACCACCGACAGGGCAAGAGACCCAGTACTTC.

The genes are TRBV5-1 and TRBJ2-3, with D uncertain. CDR3 length equals 15 residues. V was pared by 1 base and J by 6 bases, with 15 bases between. CDR1 is SGHRS and CDR2 is YFSETQ in the germline V gene. In nucleotides, the CDR3 is TGCGCCAGCAGCTTGAGCTCGGTCCCCTCGGATACGCAGTATTTT. The encoded protein is CASSLSSVPSDTQYF.

This rearrangement joins TRBV29-1 to TRBJ1-1; D is possibly TRBD1 (6 bases). Germline CDR1 and CDR2: SQVTM and ANQGSEA. This CDR3 is 17 amino acids long. V lost 2 bases, J lost 4 bases, and 23 bases lay in between. CDR3 region: CSVESQIALRGSTEAFF. The CDR3 nucleotides read TGCAGCGTTGAATCCCAGATTGCCCTTAGGGGGAGCACTGAAGCTTTCTTT.

This clone came up once. The rearrangement uses TRBV18 and TRBJ2-7; possible D gene TRBD1, 5 bases. The CDR3 extends over 15 amino acids. Looked up from germline, CDR1 is KGHSH and CDR2 is LQKENI. Trimming removed 3 bases from V and 0 bases from J, with 12 bases in between. CDR3 DNA: TGTGCCAGCTCACCCTCCAGGGCGAGCTCCTACGAGCAGTACTTC. Its protein is CASSPSRASSYEQYF.

This clone was detected only once. The CDR3, as DNA: TGTGCCAGCAGCTCAGGACTAGCGGGAGTGTACCAAGAGACCCAGTACTTC. It specifies CASSSGLAGVYQETQYF. The chain recombines TRBV5-4 with TRBJ2-5; 13 nucleotides agree with TRBD2. The CDR3 covers 17 residues. Looked up from germline, CDR1 is SGHNT and CDR2 is YYREEE (reference sequence). V lost 3 bases, J lost 0 bases, and 5 bases stayed unmatched. Based on the CDR3 plus reference TRBV5-4 and TRBJ2-5, the full variable domain is ETGVTQSPTHLIKTRGQQVTLRCSSQSGHNTVSWYQQALGQGPQFIFQYYREEENGRGNFPPRFSGLQFPNYSSELNVNALELDDSALYLCASSSGLAGVYQETQYFGPGTRLLVL.

The chain employs TRBV11-3 and TRBJ2-1; D might be TRBD1 (5 bases). V gave up 5 bases and J gave up 9 bases, with 11 bases separating them. CDR1 is SGHNT and CDR2 is YENEEA in the germline V gene. This CDR3 has 12 residues. CDR3 in amino acids: CASSETDFEQFF. CDR3 nucleotide sequence: TGTGCCAGCAGCGAGACAGATTTTGAGCAGTTCTTC.

The chain couples TRBV10-1 to TRBJ1-5; 7 bases are a match to TRBD1. Trimming took 8 bases from V and 2 from J; bases not matched to a gene: 0. Germline V gene data show CDR1 as WNHNN and CDR2 as SYGVQD (reference sequence). The CDR3 consists of 12 residues. The DNA of the CDR3 is TGCGCCAGCGGGACAGGCAATCAGCCCCAGCATTTT. It specifies CASGTGNQPQHF.

The V call is TRBV1, the J call TRBJ2-4; the D call in the table, TRBD1, was not verified against the DNA. TRBV1 is assigned pseudogene status. The CDR3 length is 18 residues. As DNA, the CDR3 is TGCACCAGCAGCCAAGATGAGATCAGAGGGGGCTCGAGTGACATTCAGTACTTC. Translation: CTSSQDEIRGGSSDIQYF.

This chain links TRBV27 with TRBJ1-1; D is ambiguous. V lost 0 bases and J lost 4, with 12 bases in between. Germline-derived CDR1 and CDR2 are MNHEY and SMNVEV (reference sequence). The CDR3 covers 15 residues. This CDR3 is CASSLSVGYFTEAFF. CDR3 in DNA: TGTGCCAGCAGTTTATCGGTGGGGTATTTCACTGAAGCTTTCTTT.